These T cell receptor beta chains were read from a single sample in a study of monozygotic twins with inflammatory bowel disease. Reanalyzing the 5' RACE reads, TCRdb keeps one entry per CDR3 protein, without DNA. The listing contains about 110,000 distinct CDR3 sequences. The sequencing input was blood. The receptors shown here come from a human donor with ulcerative colitis or Crohn's disease, or a healthy co-twin of an affected twin (not recorded which). Both conserved end residues are part of each CDR3.

>TRBV10-3|TRBJ2-7
CAISDQTGMSSYEQYF
>TRBV7-8|TRBJ2-7
CASSLKTGWSYEQYF
>TRBV27|TRBJ2-3
CASSFSRLAGGTDTQYF
>TRBV9|TRBJ1-2
CASSTGELLSGYTF
>TRBV7-8|TRBJ1-3
CASSFLTAASGNTIYF
>TRBV7-6|TRBJ2-3
CASSLNQADTQYF
>TRBV6-2/TRBV6-3|TRBJ2-1
CASSSVQGASYNEQFF
>TRBV7-8|TRBJ1-2
CASSLGTPGSYGYTF
>TRBV7-9|TRBJ1-4
CASSHNRKGRAEKLFF
>TRBV7-9|TRBJ1-1
CASSLTQGNTEAFF
>TRBV5-1|TRBJ2-7
CASSLRGQGGTFNEQYF
>TRBV7-9|TRBJ1-6
CASGTGPDNSPLHF
>TRBV20-1|TRBJ1-1
CSSRMNTEAFF
>TRBV2|TRBJ2-7
CASGTGQSYEQYF
>TRBV20-1|TRBJ2-3
CSARAGYTDTQYF
>TRBV7-2|TRBJ2-2
CASSFGRDTGELFF
>TRBV7-2|TRBJ1-2
CASSLASGAGGYTF
>TRBV29-1|TRBJ1-2
CSVVLGPSTNYGYTF
>TRBV27|TRBJ2-1
CASSSLAGGPDNEQFF
>TRBV20-1|TRBJ2-3
CSASFDGGNTDTQYF
>TRBV28|TRBJ1-1
CASRYEDDEAFF
>TRBV6-6|TRBJ1-1
CASSYSEGSTEAFF
>TRBV10-3|TRBJ1-3
CASRDSSGNTIYF
>TRBV29-1|TRBJ2-3
CSVAGGARLADTQYF
>TRBV6-1|TRBJ1-6
CASSATEQSSDSPLHF
>TRBV12-3/TRBV12-4|TRBJ1-2
CASSLSGTADYGYTF
>TRBV25-1|TRBJ1-2
CASSRTGLYGYTF
>TRBV21-1|TRBJ1-5
CASSTKMGLIRDTGNQPQHF
>TRBV3-1|TRBJ2-5
CASSQGGSGGQETQYF
>TRBV27|TRBJ1-1
CASSLLQGAGNTEAFF
>TRBV12-3/TRBV12-4|TRBJ1-5
CASRSGEGASNQPQHF
>TRBV5-5|TRBJ1-1
CASSRRSNTEAFF
>TRBV27|TRBJ2-3
CASKPHSTDTQYF
>TRBV9|TRBJ2-2
CASSIGAGELFF
>TRBV7-9|TRBJ2-7
CASSLIPSGGSYEQYF
>TRBV7-9|TRBJ2-7
CASRKGQGTYEQYF
>TRBV3-1|TRBJ2-2
CASSQGTGGNTGELFF
>TRBV12-3/TRBV12-4|TRBJ1-6
CASTASYNSPLHF
>TRBV3-1|TRBJ2-7
CASSPLVALASEQYF
>TRBV11-2|TRBJ2-1
CASRPIRGLSYNEQFF
>TRBV6-2/TRBV6-3|TRBJ1-6
CASGQGRSSPLHF
>TRBV11-2|TRBJ2-1
CASSLRTDRDNEQFF
>TRBV5-6|TRBJ2-5
CASSPGGDSQETQYF
>TRBV5-1|TRBJ1-2
CASSWDSGGRGYTF
>TRBV20-1|TRBJ2-3
CSARVVRYLGADTQYF
>TRBV6-2/TRBV6-3|TRBJ1-5
CASSTRHGNQPQHF
>TRBV2|TRBJ2-4
CASTAQGLAGHPGNIQYF
>TRBV5-4|TRBJ2-7
CASSSGLAGMQYF
>TRBV27|TRBJ2-5
CASSNRVAMTRETQYF
>TRBV29-1|TRBJ2-3
CSAEWGGTDTQYF
>TRBV27|TRBJ1-6
CASSTPVRNSPLHF
>TRBV28|TRBJ1-1
CASIKPQGTEAFF
>TRBV15|TRBJ1-5
CATSRVVGDQPQHF
>TRBV6-5|TRBJ1-2
CASSYAGQGRDGYTF
>TRBV20-1|TRBJ2-7
CSARDLRTESSYEQYF
>TRBV4-3|TRBJ2-2
CASSQYPTGGANTGELFF
>TRBV12-5|TRBJ2-3
CASGLTSGSTDTQYF
>TRBV5-5|TRBJ1-1
CASSPDLRLNTEAFF